A selection of T cell receptor beta chains follows, all from one sample in a study of T cell responses to AZD1222 COVID-19 vaccine. The table came from immunoSEQ multiplex PCR; TCRdb's copy has only in-frame clones and leaves some out. The table records approximately 110,000 clones, roughly 91% of them present only once. Sequenced here: peripheral blood, sampled on day 0 of AZD1222 vaccination. Every receptor here comes from an adult in good health. The conserved cysteine and the conserved F or W are not part of the CDR3 here.

v_gene	j_gene	CDR3aa
TRBV6-2/TRBV6-3	TRBJ1-1	ASSYPRTNTEAF
TRBV4-1	TRBJ2-5	ASSLLPMAGGGETQY
TRBV5-6	TRBJ2-7	ASSPVTSGTTYEQY
TRBV19	TRBJ2-1	ASSRGGSPLYNEQF
TRBV27	TRBJ2-7	ASRWTGGYEQY
TRBV5-6	TRBJ2-5	ASSLITGRETQY
TRBV4-1	TRBJ1-1	ASSQAESMNTEAF
TRBV3-1/TRBV3-2	TRBJ2-5	ASSQGGAAQETQY
TRBV6-1	TRBJ2-6	ASSDRSKGDGANVLT
TRBV7-8	TRBJ2-7	ASSSQTGYEQY
TRBV11-2	TRBJ1-3	ASSRGPDSGNTIY